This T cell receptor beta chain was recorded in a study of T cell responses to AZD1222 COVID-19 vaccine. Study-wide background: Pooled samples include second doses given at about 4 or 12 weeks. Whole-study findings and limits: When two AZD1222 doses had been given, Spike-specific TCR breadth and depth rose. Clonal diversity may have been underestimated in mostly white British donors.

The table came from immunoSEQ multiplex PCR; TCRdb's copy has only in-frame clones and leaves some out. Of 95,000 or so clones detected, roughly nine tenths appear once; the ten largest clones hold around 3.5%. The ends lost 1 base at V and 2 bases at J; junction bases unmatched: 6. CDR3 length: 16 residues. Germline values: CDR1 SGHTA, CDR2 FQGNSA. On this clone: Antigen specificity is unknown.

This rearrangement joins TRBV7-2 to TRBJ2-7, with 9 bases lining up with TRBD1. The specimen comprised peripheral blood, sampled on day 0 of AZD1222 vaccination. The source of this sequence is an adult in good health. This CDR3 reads CASSLDRDRVTYEQYF. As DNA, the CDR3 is TGTGCCAGCAGCTTAGATCGGGACAGGGTTACCTACGAGCAGTACTTC.